This TCR beta chain was captured by sequencing in a study of blood T cell repertoires in COVID-19. Study information: Whether acute or convalescent, the COVID-19 samples came from the United States, Italy and Spain. T cells, B-cell-depleted T cells, or PBMCs provided the cDNA or gDNA that served as material.

In the authors' workflow: Using reference gene primer amplification, nucleated cell counts were estimated. Using immunoSEQ multiplex PCR, the repertoire was profiled, and TCRdb retains in-frame clones only, with some absent. V, J and clone size reflect that table, while D and trimming were determined from the DNA. The repertoire holds some 77,000 clones, with around four fifths as singletons. There are 14 residues in the CDR3. Germline-derived CDR1 and CDR2 are MDHEN and SYDVKM. Unmatched junction bases numbered 5, after V lost 6 bases and J lost 1 base. This clonotype originated in a woman aged 60-75 years with acute or convalescent COVID-19. J is TRBJ1-2 and V is TRBV28, with 7 bases aligning to TRBD1. Source material: peripheral blood. CDR3 sequence reads: CASREGALNYGYTF. DNA of the CDR3: TGTGCCAGCAGGGAGGGGGCGCTTAACTATGGCTACACCTTC.